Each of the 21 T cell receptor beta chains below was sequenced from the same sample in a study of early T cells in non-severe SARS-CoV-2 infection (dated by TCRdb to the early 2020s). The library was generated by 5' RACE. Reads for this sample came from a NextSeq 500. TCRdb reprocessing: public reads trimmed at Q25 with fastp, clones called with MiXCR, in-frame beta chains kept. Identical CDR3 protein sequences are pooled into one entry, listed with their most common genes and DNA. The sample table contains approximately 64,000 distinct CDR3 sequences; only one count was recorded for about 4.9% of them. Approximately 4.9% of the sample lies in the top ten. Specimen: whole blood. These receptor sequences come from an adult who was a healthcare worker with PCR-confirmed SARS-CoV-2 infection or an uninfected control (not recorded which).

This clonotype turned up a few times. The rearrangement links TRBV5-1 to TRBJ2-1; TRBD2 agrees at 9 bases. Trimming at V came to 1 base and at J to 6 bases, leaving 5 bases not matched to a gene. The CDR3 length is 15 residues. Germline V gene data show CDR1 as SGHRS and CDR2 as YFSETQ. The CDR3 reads CASSLQAGGGNEQFF. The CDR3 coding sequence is TGCGCCAGCAGCTTGCAAGCGGGAGGTGGCAATGAGCAGTTCTTC. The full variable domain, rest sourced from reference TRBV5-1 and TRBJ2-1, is KAGVTQTPRYLIKTRGQQVTLSCSPISGHRSVSWYQQTPGQGLQFLFEYFSETQRNKGNFPGRFSGRQFSNSRSEMNVSTLELGDSALYLCASSLQAGGGNEQFFGPGTRLTVL.

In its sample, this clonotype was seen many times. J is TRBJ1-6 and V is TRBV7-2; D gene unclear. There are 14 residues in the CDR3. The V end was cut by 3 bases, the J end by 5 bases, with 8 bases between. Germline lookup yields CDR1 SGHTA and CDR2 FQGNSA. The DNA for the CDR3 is TGTGCCAGCAGCTTTTTACGGGATAATTCACCCCTCCACTTT. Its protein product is CASSFLRDNSPLHF. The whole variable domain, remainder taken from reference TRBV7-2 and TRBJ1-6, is GAGVSQSPSNKVTEKGKDVELRCDPISGHTALYWYRQSLGQGLEFLIYFQGNSAPDKSGLPSDRFSAERTGGSVSTLTIQRTQQEDSAVYLCASSFLRDNSPLHFGNGTRLTVT.

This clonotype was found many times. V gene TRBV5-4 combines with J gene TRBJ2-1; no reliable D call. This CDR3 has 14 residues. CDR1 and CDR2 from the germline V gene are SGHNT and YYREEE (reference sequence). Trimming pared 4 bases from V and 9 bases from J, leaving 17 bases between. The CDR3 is CASSRIGEPSEQFF. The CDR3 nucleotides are TGTGCCAGCAGCCGCATTGGGGAACCGAGTGAGCAGTTCTTC.

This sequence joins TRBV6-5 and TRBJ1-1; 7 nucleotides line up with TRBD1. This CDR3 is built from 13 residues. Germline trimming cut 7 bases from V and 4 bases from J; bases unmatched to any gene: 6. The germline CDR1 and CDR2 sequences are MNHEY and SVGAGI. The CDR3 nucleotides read TGTGCCAGCACCAGGGGGGAAGGCACTGAAGCTTTCTTT. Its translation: CASTRGEGTEAFF.

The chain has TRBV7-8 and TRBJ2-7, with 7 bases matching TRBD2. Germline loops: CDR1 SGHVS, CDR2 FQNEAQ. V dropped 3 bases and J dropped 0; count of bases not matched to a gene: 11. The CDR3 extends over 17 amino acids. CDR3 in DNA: TGTGCCAGCAGCTTTCCGAAAAGCGGGACGCGCTCCTACGAGCAGTACTTC. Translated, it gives CASSFPKSGTRSYEQYF.

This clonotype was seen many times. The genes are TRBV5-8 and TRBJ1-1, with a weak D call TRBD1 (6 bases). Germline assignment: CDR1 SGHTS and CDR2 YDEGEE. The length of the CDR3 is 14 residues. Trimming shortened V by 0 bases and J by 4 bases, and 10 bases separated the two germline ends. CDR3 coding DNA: TGTGCCAGCAGCTTGGGGACAGTCCCCACTGAAGCTTTCTTT. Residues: CASSLGTVPTEAFF.

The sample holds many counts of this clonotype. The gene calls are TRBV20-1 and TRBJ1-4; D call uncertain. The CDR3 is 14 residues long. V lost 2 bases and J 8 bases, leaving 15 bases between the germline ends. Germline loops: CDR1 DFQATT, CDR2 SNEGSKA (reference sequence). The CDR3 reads CSARLNMFMEKLFF. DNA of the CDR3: TGCAGTGCTAGACTCAACATGTTTATGGAAAAACTGTTTTTT.

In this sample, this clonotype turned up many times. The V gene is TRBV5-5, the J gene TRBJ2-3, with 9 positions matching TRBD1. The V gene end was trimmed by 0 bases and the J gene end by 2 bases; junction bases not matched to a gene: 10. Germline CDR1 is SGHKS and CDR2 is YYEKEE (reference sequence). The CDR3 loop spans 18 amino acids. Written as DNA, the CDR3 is TGTGCCAGCAGCTTGGGTACTGGTGGACAGGGGCCCACAGATACGCAGTATTTT. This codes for CASSLGTGGQGPTDTQYF.

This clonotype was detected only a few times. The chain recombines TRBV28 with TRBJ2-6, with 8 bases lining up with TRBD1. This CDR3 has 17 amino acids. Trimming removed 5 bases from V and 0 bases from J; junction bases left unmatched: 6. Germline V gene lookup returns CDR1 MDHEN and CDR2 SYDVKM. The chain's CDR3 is CASSPRDRSSGANVLTF. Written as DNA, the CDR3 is TGTGCCAGCAGTCCCCGGGACAGGAGCTCTGGGGCCAACGTCCTGACTTTC. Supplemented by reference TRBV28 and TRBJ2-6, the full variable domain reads DVKVTQSSRYLVKRTGEKVFLECVQDMDHENMFWYRQDPGLGLRLIYFSYDVKMKEKGDIPEGYSVSREKKERFSLILESASTNQTSMYLCASSPRDRSSGANVLTFGAGSRLTVL.

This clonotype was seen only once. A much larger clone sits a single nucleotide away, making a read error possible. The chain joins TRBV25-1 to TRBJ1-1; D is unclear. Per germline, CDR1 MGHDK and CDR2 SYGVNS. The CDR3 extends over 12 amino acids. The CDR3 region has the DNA TGTGCCAGCACGGCGACGGAGACTGAAGCTTTGTTT. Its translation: CASTATETEALF.

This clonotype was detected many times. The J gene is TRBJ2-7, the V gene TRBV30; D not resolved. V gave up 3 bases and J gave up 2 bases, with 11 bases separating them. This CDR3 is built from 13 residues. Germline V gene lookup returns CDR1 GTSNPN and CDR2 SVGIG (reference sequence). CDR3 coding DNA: TGTGCCTGGAGGTCAAAGGGAACCTACGAGCAGTACTTC. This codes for CAWRSKGTYEQYF.

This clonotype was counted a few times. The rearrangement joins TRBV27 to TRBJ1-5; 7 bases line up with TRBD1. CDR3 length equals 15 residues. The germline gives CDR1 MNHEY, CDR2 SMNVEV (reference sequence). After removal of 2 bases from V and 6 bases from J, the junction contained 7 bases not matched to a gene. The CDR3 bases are TGTGCCAGCAGTTTAGGGGCAGGGGGATCTCAGCCCCAGCATTTT. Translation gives CASSLGAGGSQPQHF.

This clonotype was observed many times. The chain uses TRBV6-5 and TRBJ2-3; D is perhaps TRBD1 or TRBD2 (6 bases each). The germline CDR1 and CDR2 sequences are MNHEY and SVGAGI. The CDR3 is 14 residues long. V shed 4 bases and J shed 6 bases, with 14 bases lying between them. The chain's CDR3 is CASSSEGGDDTQYF. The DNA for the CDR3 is TGTGCCAGCAGTTCCGAGGGGGGAGACGATACGCAGTATTTT.

The CDR3 DNA sequence: TGTGCCAGCAGTTTATGGCTAGCGGGGAGCACAGATACGCAGTATTTT. Residues: CASSLWLAGSTDTQYF. The gene calls are TRBV27 and TRBJ2-3, with TRBD2 matching 9 bases. The V segment lost 1 base and the J segment 0 bases; nucleotides outside the gene matches: 2. The length of the CDR3 is 16 residues. CDR1 and CDR2 (germline): MNHEY, SMNVEV (reference sequence).

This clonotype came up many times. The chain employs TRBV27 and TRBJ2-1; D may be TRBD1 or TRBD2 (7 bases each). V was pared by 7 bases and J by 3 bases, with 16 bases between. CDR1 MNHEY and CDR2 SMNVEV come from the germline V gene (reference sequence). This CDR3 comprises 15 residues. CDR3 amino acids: CASNVRGGFYNEQFF. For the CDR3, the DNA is TGTGCCAGCAATGTCAGGGGGGGCTTCTACAATGAGCAGTTCTTC.

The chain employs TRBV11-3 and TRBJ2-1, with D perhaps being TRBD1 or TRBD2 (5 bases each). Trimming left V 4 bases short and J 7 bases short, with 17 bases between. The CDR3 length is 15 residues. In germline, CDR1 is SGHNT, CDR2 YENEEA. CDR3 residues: CASSSGTSEENEQFF. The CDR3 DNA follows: TGTGCCAGCAGCTCCGGGACCTCCGAGGAGAATGAGCAGTTCTTC.

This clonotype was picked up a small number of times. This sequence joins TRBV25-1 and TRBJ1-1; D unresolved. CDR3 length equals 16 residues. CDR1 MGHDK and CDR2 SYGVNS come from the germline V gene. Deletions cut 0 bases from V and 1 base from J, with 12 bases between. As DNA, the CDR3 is TGTGCCAGCAGTGAATATGGGCTAACCTCGAACACTGAAGCTTTCTTT. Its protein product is CASSEYGLTSNTEAFF. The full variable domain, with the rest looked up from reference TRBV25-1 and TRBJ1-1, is EADIYQTPRYLVIGTGKKITLECSQTMGHDKMYWYQQDPGMELHLIHYSYGVNSTEKGDLSSESTVSRIRTEHFPLTLESARPSHTSQYLCASSEYGLTSNTEAFFGQGTRLTVV.

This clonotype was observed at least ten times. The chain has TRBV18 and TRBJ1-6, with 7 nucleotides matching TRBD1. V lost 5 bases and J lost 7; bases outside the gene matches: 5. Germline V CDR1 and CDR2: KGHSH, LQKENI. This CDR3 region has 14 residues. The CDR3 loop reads CASSLDRENSPLHF. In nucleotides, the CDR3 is TGTGCCAGCTCATTAGACAGGGAAAATTCACCCCTCCACTTT.

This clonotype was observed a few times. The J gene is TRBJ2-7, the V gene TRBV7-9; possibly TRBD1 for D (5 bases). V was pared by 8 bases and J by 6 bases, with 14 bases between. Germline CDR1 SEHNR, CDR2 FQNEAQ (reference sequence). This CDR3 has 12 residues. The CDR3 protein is CASAWGLSEQYF. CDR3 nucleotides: TGTGCCAGCGCATGGGGCCTAAGCGAGCAGTACTTC.

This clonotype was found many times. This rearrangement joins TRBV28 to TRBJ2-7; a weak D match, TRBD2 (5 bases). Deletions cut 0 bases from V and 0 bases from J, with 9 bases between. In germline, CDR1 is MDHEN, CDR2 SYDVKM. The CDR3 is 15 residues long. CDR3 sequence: CASSLWTGSSYEQYF. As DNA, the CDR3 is TGTGCCAGCAGTTTATGGACGGGAAGCTCCTACGAGCAGTACTTC.

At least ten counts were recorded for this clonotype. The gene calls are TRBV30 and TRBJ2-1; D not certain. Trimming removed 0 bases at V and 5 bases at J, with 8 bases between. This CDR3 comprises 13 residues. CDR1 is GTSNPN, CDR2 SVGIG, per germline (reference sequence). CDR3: CAWSVFRNNEQFF. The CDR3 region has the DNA TGTGCCTGGAGTGTATTCAGAAACAATGAGCAGTTCTTC.